This TCR beta chain was retrieved from a study of cytomegalovirus exposure and HLA in healthy donors. Study-level points and caveats: It was in a later analysis that TCR association rates were seen to vary by HLA locus, highest for DRB1 and lowest for HLA-C. Presence/absence analyses assumed roughly uniform sequencing depth across donors, which may not hold. Sequencing likely produced, as an artifact, a cluster of highly shared sequence variants.

Germline assignment: CDR1 SGHRS and CDR2 YFSETQ. The J segment lost 4 bases and the V segment lost 0 bases, leaving 5 bases of the junction unmatched. The CDR3 loop spans 17 amino acids. With respect to this clone: Its antigen is currently unknown.

With 60 Vbeta and 13 Jbeta primers, the PCR was carried out. The protocol was immunoSEQ multiplex PCR, while the TCRdb copy is restricted to in-frame clones and leaves out a portion. The sample records about 160,000 clones, about 72% being singletons. The rearrangement links TRBV5-1 to TRBJ2-1, with TRBD2 matching over 12 bases. The sequence was collected from a young man in good health and CMV-seropositive. Sequencing input: PBMCs. CDR3 sequence (DNA): TGCGCCAGCAGCTTGGGACTAGCGGGGGCCTTTTACAATGAGCAGTTCTTC. This translates into CASSLGLAGAFYNEQFF.